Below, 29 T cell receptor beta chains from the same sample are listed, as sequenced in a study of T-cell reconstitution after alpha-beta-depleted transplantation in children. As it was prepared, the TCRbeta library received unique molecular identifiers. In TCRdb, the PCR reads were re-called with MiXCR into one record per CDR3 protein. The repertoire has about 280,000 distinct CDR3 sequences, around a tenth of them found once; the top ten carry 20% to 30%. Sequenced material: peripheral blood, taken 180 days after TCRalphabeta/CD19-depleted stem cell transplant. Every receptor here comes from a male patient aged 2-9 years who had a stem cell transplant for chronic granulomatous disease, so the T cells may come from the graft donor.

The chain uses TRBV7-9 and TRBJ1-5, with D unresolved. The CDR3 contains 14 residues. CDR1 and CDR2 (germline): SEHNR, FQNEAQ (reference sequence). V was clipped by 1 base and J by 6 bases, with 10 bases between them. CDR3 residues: CASSLGPGSQPQHF. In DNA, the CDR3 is TGTGCCAGCAGCTTAGGACCGGGGTCTCAGCCCCAGCATTTT.

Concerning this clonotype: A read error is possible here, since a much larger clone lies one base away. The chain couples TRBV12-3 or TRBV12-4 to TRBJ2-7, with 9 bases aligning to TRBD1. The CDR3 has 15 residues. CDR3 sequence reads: CVSSHTGTGLDEQYF. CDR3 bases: TGTGTCAGCAGTCATACCGGGACAGGGCTCGACGAGCAGTACTTC.

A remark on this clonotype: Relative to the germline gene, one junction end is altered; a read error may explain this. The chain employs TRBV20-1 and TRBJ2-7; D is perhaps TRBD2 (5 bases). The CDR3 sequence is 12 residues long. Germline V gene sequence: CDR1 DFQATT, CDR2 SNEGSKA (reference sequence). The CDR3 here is CSASGVSHEQYF. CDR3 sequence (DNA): TGCAGTGCTTCCGGGGTCTCCCACGAGCAGTACTTC.

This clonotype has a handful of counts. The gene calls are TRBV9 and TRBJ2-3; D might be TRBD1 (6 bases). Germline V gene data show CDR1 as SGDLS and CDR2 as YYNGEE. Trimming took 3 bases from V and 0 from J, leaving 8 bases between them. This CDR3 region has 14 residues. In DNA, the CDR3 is TGTGCCAGCAGCGCTGGACAGAGCACAGATACGCAGTATTTT. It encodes CASSAGQSTDTQYF.

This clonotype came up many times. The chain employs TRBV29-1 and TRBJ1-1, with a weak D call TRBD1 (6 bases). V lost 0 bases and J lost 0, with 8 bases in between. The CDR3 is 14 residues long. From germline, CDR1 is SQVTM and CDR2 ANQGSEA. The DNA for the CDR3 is TGCAGCGTTGAAGAAAAGGGGGTGAACACTGAAGCTTTCTTT. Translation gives CSVEEKGVNTEAFF.

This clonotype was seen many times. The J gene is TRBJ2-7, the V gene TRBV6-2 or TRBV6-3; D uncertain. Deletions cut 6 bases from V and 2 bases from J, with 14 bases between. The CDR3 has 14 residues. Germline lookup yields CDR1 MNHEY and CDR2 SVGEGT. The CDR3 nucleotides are TGTGCCAGCAGCTGGGATTACAGAACCTACGAGCAGTACTTC. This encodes CASSWDYRTYEQYF.

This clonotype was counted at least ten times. DNA of the CDR3: TGTGCCAGCAGTACCCCAACGGAGGGGCGGGAAAAACTGTTTTTT. Translating gives CASSTPTEGREKLFF. The chain joins TRBV28 to TRBJ1-4, with D possibly matching TRBD1 (5 bases). The CDR3 loop spans 15 amino acids. Per germline, CDR1 MDHEN and CDR2 SYDVKM. V lost 5 bases and J 8 bases, leaving 18 bases between the germline ends.

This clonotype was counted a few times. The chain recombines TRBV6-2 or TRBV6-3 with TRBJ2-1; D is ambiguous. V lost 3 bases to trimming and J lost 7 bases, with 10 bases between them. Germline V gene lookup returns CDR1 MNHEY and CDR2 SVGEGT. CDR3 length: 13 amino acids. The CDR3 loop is CASSYYRMNEQFF. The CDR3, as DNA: TGTGCCAGCAGTTATTATAGGATGAATGAGCAGTTCTTC.

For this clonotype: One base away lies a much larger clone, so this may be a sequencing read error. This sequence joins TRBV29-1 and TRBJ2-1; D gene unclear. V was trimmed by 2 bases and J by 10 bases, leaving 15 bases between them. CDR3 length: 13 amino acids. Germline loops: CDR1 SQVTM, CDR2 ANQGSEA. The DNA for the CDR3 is TGCAGCGTTGAACGGCTCCTTGGCAAGGAGCAGTTCTTC. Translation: CSVERLLGKEQFF.

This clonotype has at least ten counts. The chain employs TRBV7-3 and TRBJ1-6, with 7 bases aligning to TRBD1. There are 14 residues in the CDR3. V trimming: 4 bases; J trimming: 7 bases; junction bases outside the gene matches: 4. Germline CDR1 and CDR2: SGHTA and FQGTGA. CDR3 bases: TGTGCCAGCAGCTGGGACAGAAAGAATTCACCCCTCCACTTT. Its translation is CASSWDRKNSPLHF.

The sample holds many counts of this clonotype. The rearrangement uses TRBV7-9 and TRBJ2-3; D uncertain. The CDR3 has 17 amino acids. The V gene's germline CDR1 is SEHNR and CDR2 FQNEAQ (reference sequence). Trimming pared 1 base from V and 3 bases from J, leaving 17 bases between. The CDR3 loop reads CASSLGAVGSRTDTQYF. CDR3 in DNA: TGTGCCAGCAGCTTAGGGGCTGTGGGTTCCCGTACAGATACGCAGTATTTT.

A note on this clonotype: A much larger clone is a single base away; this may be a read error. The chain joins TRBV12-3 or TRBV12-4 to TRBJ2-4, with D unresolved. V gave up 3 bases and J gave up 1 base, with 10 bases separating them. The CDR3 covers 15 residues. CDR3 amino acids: CASSFPAMAKNIQYF. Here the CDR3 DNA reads TGTGCCAGCAGTTTTCCCGCTATGGCCAAAAACATTCAGTACTTC.

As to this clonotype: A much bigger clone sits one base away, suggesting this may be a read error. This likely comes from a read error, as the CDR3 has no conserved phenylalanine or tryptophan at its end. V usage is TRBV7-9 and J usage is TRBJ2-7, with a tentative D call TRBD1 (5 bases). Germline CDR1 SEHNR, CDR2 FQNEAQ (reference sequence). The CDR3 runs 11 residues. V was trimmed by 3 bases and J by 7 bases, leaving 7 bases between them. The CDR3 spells CASSFGQEQYC. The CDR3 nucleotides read TGTGCCAGCAGCTTTGGACAAGAGCAGTACTGC.

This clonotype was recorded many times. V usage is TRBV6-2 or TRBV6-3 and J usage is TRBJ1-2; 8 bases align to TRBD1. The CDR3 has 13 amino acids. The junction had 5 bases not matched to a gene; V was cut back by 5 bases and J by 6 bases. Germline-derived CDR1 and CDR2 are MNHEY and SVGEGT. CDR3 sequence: CASSPTGGNGYTF. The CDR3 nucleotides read TGTGCCAGCAGTCCTACAGGGGGAAATGGCTACACCTTC.

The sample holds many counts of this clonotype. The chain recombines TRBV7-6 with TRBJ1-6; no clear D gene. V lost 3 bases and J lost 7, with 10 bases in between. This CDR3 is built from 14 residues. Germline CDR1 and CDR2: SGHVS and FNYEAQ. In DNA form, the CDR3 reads TGTGCCAGCAGCTTCAACGGGGAGAATTCACCCCTCCACTTT. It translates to CASSFNGENSPLHF.

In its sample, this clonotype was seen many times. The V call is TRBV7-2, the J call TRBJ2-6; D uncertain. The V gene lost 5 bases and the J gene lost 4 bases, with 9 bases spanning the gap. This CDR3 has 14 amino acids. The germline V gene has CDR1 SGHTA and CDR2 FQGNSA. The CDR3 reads CASSVVRGANVLTF. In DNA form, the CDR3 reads TGTGCCAGCAGCGTGGTTAGGGGGGCCAACGTCCTGACTTTC.

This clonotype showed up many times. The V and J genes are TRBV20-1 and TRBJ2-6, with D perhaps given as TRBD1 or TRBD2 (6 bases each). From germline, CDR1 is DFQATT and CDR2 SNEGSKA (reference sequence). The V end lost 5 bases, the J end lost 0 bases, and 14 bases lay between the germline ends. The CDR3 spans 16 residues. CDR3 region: CSAVRGTSSGANVLTF. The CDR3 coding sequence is TGCAGTGCTGTCCGGGGGACAAGCTCTGGGGCCAACGTCCTGACTTTC.

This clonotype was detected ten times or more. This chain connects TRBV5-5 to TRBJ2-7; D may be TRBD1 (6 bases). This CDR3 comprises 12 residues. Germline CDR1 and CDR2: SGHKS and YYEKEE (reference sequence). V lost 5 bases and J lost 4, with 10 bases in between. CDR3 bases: TGTGCCAGCAGACAGGGACAATACGAGCAGTACTTC. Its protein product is CASRQGQYEQYF.

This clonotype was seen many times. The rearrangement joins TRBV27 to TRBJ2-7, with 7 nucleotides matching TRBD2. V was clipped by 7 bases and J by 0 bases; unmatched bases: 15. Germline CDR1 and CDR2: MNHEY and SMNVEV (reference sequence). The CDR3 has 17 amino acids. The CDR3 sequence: CASTRSPGGSSSYEQYF. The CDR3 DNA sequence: TGTGCCAGCACGCGTTCGCCCGGGGGGTCGAGCTCCTACGAGCAGTACTTC.

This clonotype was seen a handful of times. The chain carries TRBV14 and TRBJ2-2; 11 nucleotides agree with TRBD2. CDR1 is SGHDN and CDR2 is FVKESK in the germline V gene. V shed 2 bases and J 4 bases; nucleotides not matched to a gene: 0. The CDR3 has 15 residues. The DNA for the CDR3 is TGTGCCAGCAGCCAACTAGCGGGAGGCACCGGGGAGCTGTTTTTT. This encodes CASSQLAGGTGELFF.

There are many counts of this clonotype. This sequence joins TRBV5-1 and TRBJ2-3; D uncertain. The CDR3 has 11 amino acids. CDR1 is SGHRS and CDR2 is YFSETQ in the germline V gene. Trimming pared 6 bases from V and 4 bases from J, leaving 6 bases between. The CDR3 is CASNQADTQYF. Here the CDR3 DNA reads TGCGCCAGCAATCAGGCAGATACGCAGTATTTT.

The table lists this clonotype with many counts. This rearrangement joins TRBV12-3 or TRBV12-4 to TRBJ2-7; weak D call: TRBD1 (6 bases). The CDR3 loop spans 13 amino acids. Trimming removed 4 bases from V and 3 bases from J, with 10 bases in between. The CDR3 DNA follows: TGTGCCAGCAGTTCCGGACAGCGCTACGAGCAGTACTTC. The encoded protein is CASSSGQRYEQYF.

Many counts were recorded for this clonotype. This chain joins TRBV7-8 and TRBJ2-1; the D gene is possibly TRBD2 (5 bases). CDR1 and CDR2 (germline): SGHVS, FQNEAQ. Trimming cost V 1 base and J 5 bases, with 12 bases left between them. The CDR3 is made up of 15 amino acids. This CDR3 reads CASSLGRAPDNEQFF. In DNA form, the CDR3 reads TGTGCCAGCAGCTTAGGGCGGGCACCCGACAATGAGCAGTTCTTC. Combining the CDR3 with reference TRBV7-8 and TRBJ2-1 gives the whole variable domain GAGVSQSPRYKVAKRGQDVALRCDPISGHVSLFWYQQALGQGPEFLTYFQNEAQLDKSGLPSDRFFAERPEGSVSTLKIQRTQQEDSAVYLCASSLGRAPDNEQFFGPGTRLTVL.

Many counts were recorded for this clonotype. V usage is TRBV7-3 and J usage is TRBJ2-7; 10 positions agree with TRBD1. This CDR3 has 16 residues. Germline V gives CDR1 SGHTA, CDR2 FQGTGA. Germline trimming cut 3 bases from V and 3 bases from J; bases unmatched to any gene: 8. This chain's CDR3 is CASSFSDRGIHYEQYF. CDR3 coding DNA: TGTGCCAGCAGCTTTTCGGACAGGGGGATCCACTACGAGCAGTACTTC.

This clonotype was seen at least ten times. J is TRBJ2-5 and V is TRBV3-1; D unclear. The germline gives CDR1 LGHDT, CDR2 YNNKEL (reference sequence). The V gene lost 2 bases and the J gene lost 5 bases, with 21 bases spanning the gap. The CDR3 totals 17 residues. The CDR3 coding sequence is TGTGCCAGCAGCCAATACCCACGGAGCCCGGGCGGCGAGACCCAGTACTTC. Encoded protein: CASSQYPRSPGGETQYF.

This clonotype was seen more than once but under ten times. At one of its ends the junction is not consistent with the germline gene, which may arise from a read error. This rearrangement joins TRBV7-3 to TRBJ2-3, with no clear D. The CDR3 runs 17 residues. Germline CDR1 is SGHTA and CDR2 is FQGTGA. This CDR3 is CACSFNPAYLGSDTQYF. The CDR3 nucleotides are TGTGCCTGCAGCTTCAACCCGGCCTACCTGGGCTCCGATACGCAGTATTTT.

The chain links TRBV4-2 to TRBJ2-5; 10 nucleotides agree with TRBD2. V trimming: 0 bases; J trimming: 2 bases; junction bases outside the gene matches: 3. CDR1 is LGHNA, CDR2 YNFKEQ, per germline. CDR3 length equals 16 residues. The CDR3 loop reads CASSQDQLAGQETQYF. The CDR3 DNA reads TGTGCCAGCAGCCAAGATCAACTAGCGGGGCAAGAGACCCAGTACTTC.

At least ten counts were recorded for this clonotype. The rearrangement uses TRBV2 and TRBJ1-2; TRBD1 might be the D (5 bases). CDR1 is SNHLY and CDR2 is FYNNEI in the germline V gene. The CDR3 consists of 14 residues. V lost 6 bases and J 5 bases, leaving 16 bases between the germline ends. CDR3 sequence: CASSPTRGVYGYTF. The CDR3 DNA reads TGTGCCAGCAGCCCAACTAGGGGCGTTTATGGCTACACCTTC.

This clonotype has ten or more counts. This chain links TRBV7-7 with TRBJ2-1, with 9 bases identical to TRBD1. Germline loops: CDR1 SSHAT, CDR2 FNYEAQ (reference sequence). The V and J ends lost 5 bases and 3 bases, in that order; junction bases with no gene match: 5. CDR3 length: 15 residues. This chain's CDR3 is CASSHPGQGYNEQFF. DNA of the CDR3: TGTGCCAGCAGCCACCCGGGACAGGGCTACAATGAGCAGTTCTTC.